This T cell receptor (beta chain) was found in a study of blood T cell repertoires in COVID-19. Generated by immunoSEQ multiplex PCR, the TCRdb table keeps only in-frame clones and is missing some. The sample holds under 350,000 clones, approximately 90% seen once. Germline CDR1 and CDR2: SEHNR and FQNEAQ (reference sequence). V was cut by 0 bases and J by 5 bases, with 10 bases left in between. The CDR3 sequence is 14 residues long. The TCR comes from a middle-aged man with acute or convalescent COVID-19. This chain uses TRBV7-9 with TRBJ1-1; D is uncertain. The specimen was peripheral blood. The CDR3 protein is CASSLAKRGTEAFF. CDR3 nucleotide sequence: TGTGCCAGCAGCTTAGCGAAGCGGGGTACTGAAGCTTTCTTT.